This is a list of T cell receptor beta chains from one sample in a study of T cell repertoires in cytomegalovirus infection. TCRdb processed the reads anew with MiXCR; each CDR3 protein has one entry. In the table there are around 280,000 distinct CDR3 sequences, about a tenth of which are singletons. Sequenced: PBMCs. The receptors come from a human donor in good health (CMV status not recorded). Some clones in this sample may be carry-over from other donors' samples. CDR3s include the opening cysteine and the closing phenylalanine or tryptophan. D genes are given only for firm matches. Expanded clones are given a class, and other clones once, few, many or no size at all.

D gene	clone size	V gene	J gene	CDR3 length	CDR3 protein	CDR3 DNA
NA	many	TRBV15	TRBJ2-5	12	CATSRDLETQYF	TGTGCCACCAGCAGAGATCTCGAGACCCAGTACTTC
NA	many	TRBV20-1	TRBJ1-1	12	CSARGGNTEAFF	TGCAGTGCTAGAGGGGGGAACACTGAAGCTTTCTTT
TRBD2	NA	TRBV10-3	TRBJ2-3	14	CASQLAGARDTQYF	TGTGCCAGCCAACTAGCGGGGGCGAGAGATACGCAGTATTTT
NA	many	TRBV6-2/TRBV6-3	TRBJ1-2	13	CASSRESNYGYTF	TGTGCCAGCTCGAGAGAGTCTAACTATGGCTACACCTTC
TRBD1	many	TRBV6-5	TRBJ2-1	16	CASSYSGQGRYNEQFF	TGTGCCAGCAGTTACTCGGGACAGGGACGTTACAATGAGCAGTTCTTC
NA	many	TRBV7-2	TRBJ1-2	13	CASMDQMVYGYTF	TGTGCCAGTATGGACCAAATGGTTTATGGCTACACCTTC
NA	many	TRBV7-2	TRBJ2-5	15	CASSQGGGVLETQYF	TGTGCCAGCAGCCAGGGGGGAGGGGTACTTGAGACCCAGTACTTC
NA	many	TRBV20-1	TRBJ2-5	12	CSAHRGGETQYF	TGCAGTGCCCACCGGGGTGGAGAGACCCAGTACTTC
NA	few	TRBV5-1	TRBJ1-1	14	CASRDEVSRTEAFF	TGCGCCAGCCGCGACGAGGTTTCGAGGACTGAAGCTTTCTTT
NA	NA	TRBV3-1	TRBJ2-7	13	CASSHQGWDEQYF	TGTGCCAGCAGCCACCAGGGGTGGGACGAGCAGTACTTC
NA	NA	TRBV19	TRBJ1-3	16	CTSNRGGDVSGNTIYF	TGTACCAGTAATCGAGGGGGGGACGTCTCTGGAAACACCATATATTTT
NA	many	TRBV7-2	TRBJ2-3	16	CASSLDPAISPDTQYF	TGTGCCAGCAGCTTAGATCCTGCAATCAGTCCAGATACGCAGTATTTT